Shown below are 32 T cell receptor beta chains from a single sample sequenced in a study of T cell responses to AZD1222 COVID-19 vaccine (dated by TCRdb to the early 2020s). The time point label here, explained by the study, means: baseline before first vaccination. Library preparation used the immunoSEQ multiplex PCR assay. Held by TCRdb, this immuneACCESS table contains in-frame sequences only and omits some clones. Under half of the omission traces to an unresolved V gene where checked; the cause of the rest is unknown. Across this sample there are roughly 96,000 clones, with about 89% seen only once. About 1.5% of the sample rests with the top ten. The input for sequencing was peripheral blood, taken on day 0 of AZD1222 vaccination. Receptors originate from an adult in good health.

The gene calls are TRBV4-3 and TRBJ2-7, with D uncertain. Trimming cost V 0 bases and J 3 bases, with 6 bases left between them. In germline, CDR1 is LGHNA, CDR2 YSLEER. The CDR3 is 13 amino acids. The CDR3 coding sequence is TGCGCCAGCAGCCAAGATCGGAACTACGAGCAGTACTTC. Its protein product is CASSQDRNYEQYF.

The CDR3 region has the DNA TGTGCCAGCAGGGGACAGGGAGGTGAAAAACTGTTTTTT. It specifies CASRGQGGEKLFF. The chain employs TRBV7-2 and TRBJ1-4; 9 bases map to TRBD1. CDR1 and CDR2 (germline): SGHTA, FQGNSA. The CDR3 is 13 residues long. V shed 6 bases and J 7 bases; nucleotides not matched to a gene: 3. Filled out from reference TRBV7-2 and TRBJ1-4, the complete variable domain reads GAGVSQSPSNKVTEKGKDVELRCDPISGHTALYWYRQSLGQGLEFLIYFQGNSAPDKSGLPSDRFSAERTGGSVSTLTIQRTQQEDSAVYLCASRGQGGEKLFFGSGTQLSVL.

This clone turned up a few times. The V gene is TRBV5-6, the J gene TRBJ1-1; no clear D. V lost 2 bases and J lost 5, with 7 bases in between. Per the germline V gene, CDR1 is SGHDT and CDR2 is YYEEEE. This CDR3 comprises 12 residues. As DNA, the CDR3 is TGTGCCAGCAGCTTCCGGTGGACTGAAGCTTTCTTT. Translation gives CASSFRWTEAFF.

CDR3 residues: CASRGATSGNQPQHF. The CDR3 DNA reads TGTGCCAGTCGGGGGGCCACCTCGGGCAATCAGCCCCAGCATTTT. The gene calls are TRBV19 and TRBJ1-5; tentative D call: TRBD1 (6 bases). Trimming pared 8 bases from V and 2 bases from J, leaving 16 bases between. Germline CDR1 reads LNHDA; CDR2 reads SQIVND (reference sequence). CDR3 length: 15 amino acids.

This clone was counted a single time. The rearrangement joins TRBV28 to TRBJ2-5; D may correspond to TRBD1 or TRBD2 (5 bases each). The CDR3 extends over 16 amino acids. V was trimmed by 7 bases and J by 0 bases, leaving 18 bases between them. CDR1 is MDHEN, CDR2 SYDVKM, per germline. The CDR3 loop is CASTPGGFMYQETQYF. DNA of the CDR3: TGTGCCAGCACTCCTGGGGGTTTCATGTACCAAGAGACCCAGTACTTC. The variable domain in full, with the rest retrieved from reference TRBV28 and TRBJ2-5, is DVKVTQSSRYLVKRTGEKVFLECVQDMDHENMFWYRQDPGLGLRLIYFSYDVKMKEKGDIPEGYSVSREKKERFSLILESASTNQTSMYLCASTPGGFMYQETQYFGPGTRLLVL.

V and J are TRBV19 and TRBJ1-1, with 7 bases that match TRBD1. The CDR3 has 15 amino acids. J was trimmed by 2 bases and V by 9 bases; bases with no gene match: 12. Germline CDR1 is LNHDA and CDR2 is SQIVND (reference sequence). DNA of the CDR3: TGTGCCAGCCAACCCATGACAGGGTTAAACACTGAAGCTTTCTTT. Translating gives CASQPMTGLNTEAFF.

The chain combines TRBV28 with TRBJ2-7; D is uncertain. The CDR3 runs to 12 residues. V lost 3 bases to trimming and J lost 3 bases, with 6 bases between them. The V gene's germline CDR1 is MDHEN and CDR2 SYDVKM. The CDR3 sequence is CASSFLLYEQYF. CDR3 coding DNA: TGTGCCAGCAGTTTTCTGCTCTACGAGCAGTACTTC. The full variable domain, with the rest looked up from reference TRBV28 and TRBJ2-7, is DVKVTQSSRYLVKRTGEKVFLECVQDMDHENMFWYRQDPGLGLRLIYFSYDVKMKEKGDIPEGYSVSREKKERFSLILESASTNQTSMYLCASSFLLYEQYFGPGTRLTVT.

This chain joins TRBV12-3 or TRBV12-4 and TRBJ1-1; no definite D call. The germline V and J ends were trimmed by 5 bases and 2 bases, with 9 bases remaining between them. CDR3 size: 13 residues. The CDR3 reads CASSTRANTEAFF. The DNA for the CDR3 is TGTGCCAGCAGTACTCGGGCTAACACTGAAGCTTTCTTT.

This clone was seen once. The genes are TRBV25-1 and TRBJ2-7; D might be TRBD1 (6 bases). The germline gives CDR1 MGHDK, CDR2 SYGVNS. Trimming pared 4 bases from V and 0 bases from J, leaving 10 bases between. This CDR3 contains 14 residues. The CDR3 nucleotides are TGTGCCAGCAGTGTTAAGGGACACTCCTACGAGCAGTACTTC. Residues: CASSVKGHSYEQYF.

This chain links TRBV19 with TRBJ1-2; 9 nucleotides agree with TRBD1. Losses at the gene ends were 3 bases for V and 7 bases for J; bases not matched to a gene: 3. Germline V gene data show CDR1 as LNHDA and CDR2 as SQIVND (reference sequence). The CDR3 covers 13 residues. CDR3 residues: CASSIRTGVGYTF. The CDR3 DNA is TGTGCCAGTAGTATCCGGACAGGGGTTGGCTACACCTTC.

This chain uses TRBV5-1 with TRBJ2-7; 12 bases are a match to TRBD1. J lost 5 bases, V lost 4 bases, and 10 bases had no gene match. The CDR3 spans 16 residues. Germline values: CDR1 SGHRS, CDR2 YFSETQ. CDR3 loop: CASSLTGTGGFNEQYF. The CDR3 nucleotides are TGCGCCAGCAGCCTCACCGGGACAGGGGGCTTTAACGAGCAGTACTTC.

The rearrangement links TRBV7-2 to TRBJ2-7; possible D gene TRBD2, 5 bases. Trimming pared 3 bases from V and 5 bases from J, leaving 11 bases between. The germline CDR1 and CDR2 sequences are SGHTA and FQGNSA. The CDR3 consists of 13 residues. DNA for the CDR3: TGTGCCAGCAGCTTTCGTTGGGAGAACGAGCAGTACTTC. Protein: CASSFRWENEQYF.

The chain is built from TRBV4-3 and TRBJ1-3, with a weak D call TRBD1 (6 bases). This CDR3 comprises 15 residues. V was cut by 6 bases and J by 5 bases, with 17 bases left in between. Germline CDR1 and CDR2: LGHNA and YSLEER. The CDR3 coding sequence is TGCGCCAGCAGTCCAGACAGGCTTCTTAGAAACACCATATATTTT. It codes for CASSPDRLLRNTIYF.

The chain joins TRBV30 to TRBJ2-3; 15 bases match TRBD2. Per the germline V gene, CDR1 is GTSNPN and CDR2 is SVGIG (reference sequence). Trimming took 0 bases from V and 4 from J; bases not matched to a gene: 26. This CDR3 has 24 residues. The CDR3 DNA reads as TGTGCCTGGAGTGTAACACCCCTTCAATCGCTCGGACTAGCGGGGGGGCAGTTGTCAGATACGCAGTATTTT. This codes for CAWSVTPLQSLGLAGGQLSDTQYF. The full variable domain, in which reference TRBV30 and TRBJ2-3 provide the parts outside the CDR3, is SQTIHQWPATLVQPVGSPLSLECTVEGTSNPNLYWYRQAAGRGLQLLFYSVGIGQISSEVPQNLSASRPQDRQFILSSKKLLLSDSGFYLCAWSVTPLQSLGLAGGQLSDTQYFGPGTRLTVL.

V usage is TRBV3-1 (or the pseudogene TRBV3-2) and J usage is TRBJ2-7; 10 bases are a match to TRBD2. The germline gives CDR1 LGHDT, CDR2 YNNKEL (reference sequence). The CDR3 covers 17 residues. The V segment lost 1 base and the J segment 3 bases; nucleotides outside the gene matches: 9. The CDR3 bases are TGTGCCAGCAGCCAAGTGATAGCGGGGGGCCCCTACTACGAGCAGTACTTC. It yields the protein CASSQVIAGGPYYEQYF.

The rearrangement links TRBV18 to TRBJ1-4; tentative D call: TRBD1 (6 bases). With 3 bases removed from V and 5 bases from J, the gap between germline ends came to 16 bases. There are 16 residues in the CDR3. The germline CDR1 and CDR2 sequences are KGHSH and LQKENI. CDR3 in amino acids: CASSPGGGPGNEKLFF. CDR3 sequence (DNA): TGTGCCAGCTCACCCGGCGGGGGCCCCGGGAATGAAAAACTGTTTTTT.

V gene TRBV30 combines with J gene TRBJ1-1, with a possible D match to TRBD1 (5 bases). Germline CDR1 and CDR2: GTSNPN and SVGIG (reference sequence). This CDR3 has 16 residues. V lost 2 bases, J lost 1 base, and 17 bases lay in between. The CDR3 DNA reads as TGTGCCTGGAGTAGGCGGCGGGGGATGGGGAACACTGAAGCTTTCTTT. Protein: CAWSRRRGMGNTEAFF.

V gene TRBV9 combines with J gene TRBJ1-2, with 7 bases matching TRBD1. Losses at the gene ends were 0 bases for V and 1 base for J; bases not matched to a gene: 9. Germline CDR1 and CDR2: SGDLS and YYNGEE. This CDR3 is built from 17 residues. The CDR3 is CASSVENRGLGNYGYTF. The CDR3 nucleotides read TGTGCCAGCAGCGTAGAAAATAGGGGGCTCGGTAACTATGGCTACACCTTC.

V is TRBV6-6 and J is TRBJ1-2, with 7 bases identical to TRBD1. The CDR3 loop spans 14 amino acids. The J segment lost 4 bases and the V segment lost 5 bases, leaving 7 bases of the junction unmatched. Germline-derived CDR1 and CDR2 are MNHNY and SVGAGI (reference sequence). CDR3 nucleotide sequence: TGTGCCAGCAGTACCACAGGGGAGAGCTATGGCTACACCTTC. Protein: CASSTTGESYGYTF.

The chain links TRBV10-3 to TRBJ2-7; a possible D gene is TRBD2 (6 bases). Germline CDR1 reads ENHRY; CDR2 reads SYGVKD. Trimming took off 8 bases at V and 4 bases at J, with 15 bases between the two ends. This CDR3 contains 13 residues. The CDR3 sequence is CAILRQEGYEQYF. CDR3 coding DNA: TGTGCCATCCTCAGGCAGGAGGGATACGAGCAGTACTTC.

This clone was seen just once. This chain uses TRBV29-1 with TRBJ1-1, with TRBD1 as a possible D gene (6 bases). V gave up 7 bases and J gave up 3 bases, with 12 bases separating them. CDR3 length equals 12 residues. Germline lookup yields CDR1 SQVTM and CDR2 ANQGSEA. The CDR3 sequence: CSGSEGDTEAFF. The CDR3 DNA reads as TGCAGCGGATCGGAGGGGGACACTGAAGCTTTCTTT.

Worth noting for this clone: The sample carries other DNA sequences with the same CDR3. This chain uses TRBV28 with TRBJ2-7; the match to TRBD2 covers 10 bases. After removal of 6 bases from V and 4 bases from J, the junction contained 3 bases not matched to a gene. Germline CDR1 is MDHEN and CDR2 is SYDVKM. The CDR3 loop spans 13 amino acids. The CDR3 DNA follows: TGTGCCAGCAGACTAGCGGGGAATTACGAGCAGTACTTC. Its protein is CASRLAGNYEQYF.

The CDR3 coding sequence is TGTGCCAGCAGGTCTCGGACAGGCTATAAAGCTTTCTTT. Protein product: CASRSRTGYKAFF. The chain is built from TRBV12-3 or TRBV12-4 and TRBJ1-1; 7 bases map to TRBD1. V lost 6 bases to trimming and J lost 9 bases; unmatched junction nucleotides: 10. CDR3 length equals 13 residues.

The gene calls are TRBV18 and TRBJ1-1; D is uncertain. This CDR3 is 13 amino acids long. The V gene's germline CDR1 is KGHSH and CDR2 LQKENI. The V and J ends lost 4 bases and 1 base respectively, with 7 bases between them. CDR3 nucleotides: TGTGCCAGCTCACAGGGAAGGAACACTGAAGCTTTCTTT. It is translated as CASSQGRNTEAFF.

The rearrangement joins TRBV5-1 to TRBJ2-1; TRBD1 matches at 7 bases. Germline values: CDR1 SGHRS, CDR2 YFSETQ. The CDR3 is 15 amino acids. The J segment lost 5 bases and the V segment lost 0 bases, leaving 5 bases of the junction unmatched. CDR3 sequence (DNA): TGCGCCAGCAGCTTGGCCGGGACAGAGCACAATGAGCAGTTCTTC. Amino acid sequence: CASSLAGTEHNEQFF.

This rearrangement joins TRBV9 to TRBJ1-2, with D possibly matching TRBD1 (5 bases). Germline CDR1 reads SGDLS; CDR2 reads YYNGEE. The CDR3 is 14 amino acids. V lost 1 base and J lost 8, with 15 bases in between. The CDR3 here is CASSVRGGSEGYTF. As DNA, the CDR3 is TGTGCCAGCAGCGTACGCGGGGGTTCGGAAGGCTACACCTTC.

The chain is built from TRBV3-1 (or the pseudogene TRBV3-2) and TRBJ1-1; D is ambiguous. Trimming took off 5 bases at V and 1 base at J, with 8 bases between the two ends. The V gene's germline CDR1 is LGHDT and CDR2 YNNKEL (reference sequence). The CDR3 length is 13 residues. Here the CDR3 DNA reads TGTGCCAGCAGCTTAGTAGCGAACACTGAAGCTTTCTTT. Residues: CASSLVANTEAFF.

The rearrangement joins TRBV27 to TRBJ2-7; tentative D call: TRBD2 (5 bases). Between the trimmed V and J ends, which lost 0 bases and 1 base, there was a span of 13 bases. The CDR3 extends over 16 amino acids. Germline lookup yields CDR1 MNHEY and CDR2 SMNVEV (reference sequence). The CDR3 sequence is CASSLSSGERSYEQYF. CDR3 bases: TGTGCCAGCAGTTTATCGTCCGGGGAGAGGTCCTACGAGCAGTACTTC.

This chain links TRBV29-1 with TRBJ1-2, with 7 bases aligning to TRBD1. The CDR3 is 13 residues long. The ends lost 4 bases at V and 4 bases at J; junction bases unmatched: 6. Germline V gene lookup returns CDR1 SQVTM and CDR2 ANQGSEA. CDR3 in DNA: TGCAGCGTTGCTACCACAGGGGCCTATGGCTACACCTTC. Its translation: CSVATTGAYGYTF.

This rearrangement joins TRBV7-2 to TRBJ2-2; 7 bases match TRBD1. This CDR3 contains 16 residues. V lost 5 bases, J lost 3 bases, and 9 bases stayed unmatched. Germline V gives CDR1 SGHTA, CDR2 FQGNSA. CDR3 sequence reads: CASSVQGRLDTGELFF. The CDR3 region has the DNA TGTGCCAGCAGCGTACAGGGGCGGTTGGACACCGGGGAGCTGTTTTTT.

The chain employs TRBV5-4 and TRBJ1-4, with D uncertain. This CDR3 contains 15 residues. Germline V gene data show CDR1 as SGHNT and CDR2 as YYREEE (reference sequence). The V end was cut by 4 bases, the J end by 7 bases, with 17 bases between. The CDR3 DNA reads as TGTGCCAGCAGCCGGAACAGCGCCAAAAGTGAAAAACTGTTTTTT. Translation: CASSRNSAKSEKLFF.

The gene calls are TRBV27 and TRBJ1-1; the D is unclear. CDR3 length equals 15 residues. V lost 5 bases and J lost 5, with 18 bases in between. Germline V gene lookup returns CDR1 MNHEY and CDR2 SMNVEV (reference sequence). CDR3 DNA sequence: TGTGCCAGCAGTACGATCGGGCCACTGGGGACTGAAGCTTTCTTT. Its translation: CASSTIGPLGTEAFF.